The 30 T cell receptor beta chains below come from one sample, sequenced in a study of T cells after yellow fever vaccination. A single record per CDR3 protein comes from TCRdb applying MiXCR to the 5' RACE reads. The sample records approximately 550,000 distinct CDR3 sequences, approximately 12% being singletons. Sequencing used PBMCs, obtained on the day of the yellow fever booster vaccination. All receptors derive from a man younger than 40 who received the YFV17D yellow fever vaccine.

This clonotype was picked up a small number of times. The chain uses TRBV6-5 and TRBJ2-7; D remains ambiguous. Trimming removed 0 bases at V and 5 bases at J, with 14 bases between. Germline CDR1 and CDR2: MNHEY and SVGAGI. The CDR3 extends over 15 amino acids. The CDR3 here is CASSYSSLPSDEQYF. The CDR3 DNA is TGTGCCAGCAGTTACTCCTCTCTCCCAAGTGACGAGCAGTACTTC.

This chain uses TRBV20-1 with TRBJ2-1; 14 bases are a match to TRBD2. The CDR3 consists of 16 residues. After removal of 2 bases from V and 9 bases from J, the junction contained 9 bases not matched to a gene. Germline CDR1 DFQATT, CDR2 SNEGSKA (reference sequence). This CDR3 is CSARQGLAGVRVEQFF. The CDR3 DNA reads TGCAGTGCTAGACAGGGACTAGCGGGAGTCAGGGTTGAGCAGTTCTTC.

The table lists this clonotype with a few counts. This chain links TRBV6-2 or TRBV6-3 with TRBJ2-3; possibly TRBD1 for D (7 bases). V was pared by 5 bases and J by 3 bases, with 12 bases between. The CDR3 is made up of 14 amino acids. Germline CDR1 and CDR2: MNHEY and SVGEGT. The CDR3 sequence: CASSPRGETDTQYF. Written as DNA, the CDR3 is TGTGCCAGCAGTCCCAGGGGGGAGACAGATACGCAGTATTTT.

The chain has TRBV20-1 and TRBJ2-1, with 10 nucleotides matching TRBD2. V gave up 4 bases and J gave up 7 bases; unmatched junction bases: 4. The germline V gene has CDR1 DFQATT and CDR2 SNEGSKA (reference sequence). The length of the CDR3 is 13 residues. The CDR3 DNA is TGCAGTGCTACCGGACTAGCGGTTAATGAGCAGTTCTTC. Translating gives CSATGLAVNEQFF.

The chain has TRBV6-1 and TRBJ2-3; 8 bases fit TRBD2. With V trimmed by 6 bases and J by 1 base, 15 bases remained unmatched. In germline, CDR1 is MNHNS, CDR2 SASEGT. This CDR3 is built from 18 residues. Here the CDR3 reads CASRGSGSRGLGTDTQYF. The CDR3 DNA reads as TGTGCCAGCAGGGGGAGCGGGAGTCGGGGGCTAGGCACAGATACGCAGTATTTT.

This rearrangement joins TRBV20-1 to TRBJ2-7; possibly TRBD2 for D (5 bases). Trimming shortened V by 4 bases and J by 0 bases, and 13 bases separated the two germline ends. CDR1 is DFQATT, CDR2 SNEGSKA, per germline (reference sequence). This CDR3 is 14 amino acids long. CDR3 in amino acids: CSAISPADSYEQYF. DNA of the CDR3: TGCAGTGCTATTAGTCCAGCGGACTCCTACGAGCAGTACTTC.

This clonotype has more than one count but fewer than ten. The chain uses TRBV7-2 and TRBJ2-1; unclear D gene. CDR1 and CDR2 from the germline V gene are SGHTA and FQGNSA. V gave up 4 bases and J gave up 10 bases, with 8 bases separating them. This CDR3 is built from 11 residues. Written as DNA, the CDR3 is TGTGCCAGCAGCTGGCATGGGGAGCAGTTCTTC. This sequence encodes CASSWHGEQFF.

V usage is TRBV20-1 and J usage is TRBJ1-5; 7 nucleotides line up with TRBD1. CDR3 length equals 16 residues. The germline CDR1 and CDR2 sequences are DFQATT and SNEGSKA (reference sequence). V dropped 2 bases and J dropped 1; count of bases not matched to a gene: 8. The CDR3, as DNA: TGCAGTGCTAGACAAACAGGGGCAGTGAGCAATCAGCCCCAGCATTTT. Its translation is CSARQTGAVSNQPQHF.

This chain connects TRBV20-1 to TRBJ2-5; 7 bases are a match to TRBD2. Trimming at V came to 0 bases and at J to 1 base, leaving 5 bases not matched to a gene. This CDR3 is built from 15 residues. CDR1 and CDR2 from the germline V gene are DFQATT and SNEGSKA (reference sequence). CDR3 coding DNA: TGCAGTGCTAGAGACCCACGGGGGGTCCAAGAGACCCAGTACTTC. Translating gives CSARDPRGVQETQYF.

The DNA for the CDR3 is TGTGCCAGCAACCGCACAGGGCCCCCAGATACGCAGTATTTT. This sequence encodes CASNRTGPPDTQYF. J is TRBJ2-3 and V is TRBV27; D might be TRBD1 (6 bases). Germline-derived CDR1 and CDR2 are MNHEY and SMNVEV (reference sequence). Trimming cost V 7 bases and J 4 bases, with 15 bases left between them. The CDR3 loop spans 14 amino acids.

This clonotype was seen only a few times. The CDR3 DNA reads as TGTGCCACCAGCCGGGATCCCTCCTACGAGCAGTACTTC. The encoded protein is CATSRDPSYEQYF. V usage is TRBV15 and J usage is TRBJ2-7; the D gene is possibly TRBD2 (5 bases). Germline V lookup: CDR1 LNHNV, CDR2 YYDKDF (reference sequence). Trimming left V 5 bases short and J 0 bases short, with 8 bases between. CDR3 length equals 13 residues.

The CDR3 sequence: CASSSPDSNEQFF. As DNA, the CDR3 is TGTGCCAGCAGCTCCCCCGACAGCAATGAGCAGTTCTTC. This chain links TRBV11-3 with TRBJ2-1; tentatively, D is TRBD1 (5 bases). The length of the CDR3 is 13 residues. V dropped 4 bases and J dropped 6 bases, with 10 bases sitting between them. The germline V gene encodes CDR1 SGHNT and CDR2 YENEEA.

V usage is TRBV20-1 and J usage is TRBJ2-7; perhaps TRBD1 as D (5 bases). Germline V gene data show CDR1 as DFQATT and CDR2 as SNEGSKA (reference sequence). CDR3 length equals 12 residues. V shed 3 bases and J shed 5 bases, with 11 bases lying between them. CDR3 sequence (DNA): TGCAGTGCTAGGGGGCTAATCCACGAGCAGTACTTC. This sequence encodes CSARGLIHEQYF.

This chain joins TRBV20-1 and TRBJ2-4; D may match TRBD1 or TRBD2 (5 bases each). CDR1 DFQATT and CDR2 SNEGSKA come from the germline V gene (reference sequence). The CDR3 loop spans 14 amino acids. V was cut by 3 bases and J by 7 bases, with 16 bases left in between. CDR3 in DNA: TGCAGTGCTAGCCCCCCAGGGACGGGGAACATTCAGTACTTC. Amino acid sequence: CSASPPGTGNIQYF.

This clonotype was counted a few times. V gene TRBV7-9 combines with J gene TRBJ2-7, with D hard to call. The CDR3 sequence is 13 residues long. Germline V CDR1 and CDR2: SEHNR, FQNEAQ (reference sequence). Trimming stripped 3 bases from V and 3 bases from J, with 9 bases between. CDR3 region: CASSLYPNYEQYF. The DNA of the CDR3 is TGTGCCAGCAGCTTGTACCCCAACTACGAGCAGTACTTC.

This clonotype was counted between two and nine times. The chain couples TRBV12-3 or TRBV12-4 to TRBJ2-5; 10 bases fit TRBD1. The CDR3 length is 15 residues. The trim removed 5 bases at V and 5 bases at J, leaving 8 bases unmatched. The CDR3 loop is CASSVWDRGLETQYF. The DNA of the CDR3 is TGTGCCAGCAGTGTTTGGGACAGGGGCTTGGAGACCCAGTACTTC.

This clonotype was observed a handful of times. The chain is built from TRBV6-1 and TRBJ1-6; D unclear. The germline V and J ends were trimmed by 8 bases and 6 bases, with 14 bases remaining between them. Germline CDR1 and CDR2: MNHNS and SASEGT. The CDR3 contains 14 residues. The CDR3 coding sequence is TGTGCCAGCTGGAGGAGCGCCAGTAATTCACCCCTCCACTTT. As protein: CASWRSASNSPLHF.

Turning to this clonotype: An end of the junction differs from the germline gene, which may be a read error. This chain uses TRBV6-5 with TRBJ2-7, with 12 bases that match TRBD2. The germline V gene has CDR1 MNHEY and CDR2 SVGAGI. The CDR3 has 17 amino acids. CDR3 protein: CAISYTSGRFSSYEQYF. The CDR3 bases are TGTGCCATCAGTTACACTAGCGGGAGGTTTAGTTCCTACGAGCAGTACTTC.

There are a few counts of this clonotype. The chain is built from TRBV7-2 and TRBJ2-7; possible D gene TRBD1, 5 bases. The CDR3 contains 16 residues. The V and J ends lost 1 base and 3 bases respectively, with 16 bases between them. Germline V gene sequence: CDR1 SGHTA, CDR2 FQGNSA. In DNA, the CDR3 is TGTGCCAGCAGCTTAGGGGGCACCTTGGTAGGCTACGAGCAGTACTTC. Amino acid sequence: CASSLGGTLVGYEQYF.

This clonotype was seen a few times. V is TRBV20-1 and J is TRBJ2-3; D not certain. V was clipped by 5 bases and J by 2 bases, with 5 bases between them. Germline V CDR1 and CDR2: DFQATT, SNEGSKA (reference sequence). CDR3 length: 11 residues. CDR3 residues: CSAGLTDTQYF. In DNA form, the CDR3 reads TGCAGTGCTGGGCTCACAGATACGCAGTATTTT.

This clonotype occurred a few times. The chain couples TRBV4-3 to TRBJ2-1, with TRBD2 matching 10 bases. Per germline, CDR1 LGHNA and CDR2 YSLEER. The CDR3 loop spans 16 amino acids. J gave up 7 bases and V 1 base, and 7 bases lay outside the gene matches. The CDR3 sequence is CASSQGFSGRPNEQFF. CDR3 coding DNA: TGCGCCAGCAGCCAAGGTTTTAGCGGGAGGCCGAATGAGCAGTTCTTC.

The sample holds many counts of this clonotype. The V gene is TRBV6-2 or TRBV6-3, the J gene TRBJ2-1; 7 bases match TRBD2. Looked up from germline, CDR1 is MNHEY and CDR2 is SVGEGT. The trim removed 5 bases at V and 16 bases at J, leaving 8 bases unmatched. This CDR3 has 11 residues. In DNA form, the CDR3 reads TGTGCCAGCAGTAGTGGACTAGACGACTTCTTC. Its translation is CASSSGLDDFF.

Worth noting for this clonotype: A much more abundant neighbour one base away suggests this may be a read error. The chain uses TRBV12-3 or TRBV12-4 and TRBJ2-4; TRBD1 aligns across 7 bases. This CDR3 spans 17 amino acids. Unmatched junction bases numbered 15, after V lost 5 bases and J lost 5 bases. CDR3 nucleotides: TGTGCCAGCAGTCCGGTTCCGGGACAGTCGAGGGAAAACATTCAGTACTTC. It yields the protein CASSPVPGQSRENIQYF.

The rearrangement links TRBV6-1 to TRBJ2-7, with 12 bases that match TRBD2. The CDR3 totals 14 residues. The junction had 5 bases not matched to a gene; V was cut back by 5 bases and J by 6 bases. Germline CDR1 MNHNS, CDR2 SASEGT. Here the CDR3 DNA reads TGTGCCAGCAGTCATACTAGCGGGAGGCGCGAGCAGTACTTC. As protein: CASSHTSGRREQYF.

This clonotype has only a few counts. This chain joins TRBV12-3 or TRBV12-4 and TRBJ2-2; D remains ambiguous. The CDR3 spans 14 residues. Trimming cost V 7 bases and J 3 bases, with 12 bases left between them. CDR3 nucleotide sequence: TGTGCCAGCAACATTTATCTCGACACCGGGGAGCTGTTTTTT. Encoded protein: CASNIYLDTGELFF.

This clonotype was picked up a small number of times. The CDR3 protein is CSARDSKGPTYGYTF. The CDR3 nucleotides read TGCAGTGCTAGAGATAGCAAGGGGCCAACCTATGGCTACACCTTC. V gene TRBV20-1 combines with J gene TRBJ1-2; tentatively, D is TRBD1 (5 bases). Trimming left V 0 bases short and J 4 bases short, with 15 bases between. The CDR3 covers 15 residues. CDR1 is DFQATT, CDR2 SNEGSKA, per germline (reference sequence).

This clonotype showed up just a few times. The rearrangement uses TRBV4-1 and TRBJ2-1; D remains unclear. The germline V gene encodes CDR1 MGHRA and CDR2 YSYEKL. V lost 0 bases and J 7 bases, leaving 7 bases between the germline ends. CDR3 size: 13 residues. The CDR3 region has the DNA TGCGCCAGCAGCCAAGAGTTTGAAAATGAGCAGTTCTTC. Translating it yields CASSQEFENEQFF.

The genes are TRBV12-3 or TRBV12-4 and TRBJ1-3; D possibly corresponds to TRBD1 (6 bases). CDR3 size: 12 residues. V was shortened by 6 bases and J by 4 bases, with 7 bases between the two germline ends. The DNA of the CDR3 is TGTGCCAGCAGCACAGGGGGAAACACCATATATTTT. Protein sequence: CASSTGGNTIYF.

This clonotype was seen only a few times. This rearrangement joins TRBV20-1 to TRBJ2-7; 11 nucleotides match TRBD2. The CDR3 has 13 residues. Germline loops: CDR1 DFQATT, CDR2 SNEGSKA (reference sequence). The V segment lost 4 bases and the J segment 4 bases; nucleotides outside the gene matches: 3. The CDR3 nucleotides are TGCAGTGCTATACTAGCGGGAGCTTACGAGCAGTACTTC. Its protein product is CSAILAGAYEQYF.

A few counts support this clonotype. V gene TRBV5-8 combines with J gene TRBJ1-6, with 8 bases identical to TRBD1. CDR3 length: 16 amino acids. Germline lookup yields CDR1 SGHTS and CDR2 YDEGEE. J lost 9 bases, V lost 4 bases, and 12 bases had no gene match. This CDR3 is CASSARGTGLSSPLHF. The CDR3 nucleotides read TGTGCCAGCAGCGCCAGGGGGACAGGATTGAGTTCACCCCTCCACTTT. The variable domain in full, completed from reference TRBV5-8 and TRBJ1-6, reads EAGVTQSPTHLIKTRGQQATLRCSPISGHTSVYWYQQALGLGLQFLLWYDEGEERNRGNFPPRFSGRQFPNYSSELNVNALELEDSALYLCASSARGTGLSSPLHFGNGTRLTVT.